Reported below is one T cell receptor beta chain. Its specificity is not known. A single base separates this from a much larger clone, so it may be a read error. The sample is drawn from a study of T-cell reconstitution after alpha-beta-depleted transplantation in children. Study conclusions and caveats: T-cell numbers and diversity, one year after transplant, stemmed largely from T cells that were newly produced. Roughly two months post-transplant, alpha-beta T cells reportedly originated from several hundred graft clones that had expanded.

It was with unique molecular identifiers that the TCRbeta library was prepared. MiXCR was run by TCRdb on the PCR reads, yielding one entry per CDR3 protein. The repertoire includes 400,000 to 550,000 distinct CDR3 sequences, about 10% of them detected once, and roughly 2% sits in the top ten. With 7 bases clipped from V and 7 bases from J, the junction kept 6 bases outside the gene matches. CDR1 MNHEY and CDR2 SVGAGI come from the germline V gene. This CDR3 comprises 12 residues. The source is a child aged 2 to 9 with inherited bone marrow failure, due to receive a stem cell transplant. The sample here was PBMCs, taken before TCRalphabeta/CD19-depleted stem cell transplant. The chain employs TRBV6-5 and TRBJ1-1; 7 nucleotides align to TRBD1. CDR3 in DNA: TGTGCCAGCACTCCAGGGGGGTTTGAAGCTTTCTTT. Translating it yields CASTPGGFEAFF.